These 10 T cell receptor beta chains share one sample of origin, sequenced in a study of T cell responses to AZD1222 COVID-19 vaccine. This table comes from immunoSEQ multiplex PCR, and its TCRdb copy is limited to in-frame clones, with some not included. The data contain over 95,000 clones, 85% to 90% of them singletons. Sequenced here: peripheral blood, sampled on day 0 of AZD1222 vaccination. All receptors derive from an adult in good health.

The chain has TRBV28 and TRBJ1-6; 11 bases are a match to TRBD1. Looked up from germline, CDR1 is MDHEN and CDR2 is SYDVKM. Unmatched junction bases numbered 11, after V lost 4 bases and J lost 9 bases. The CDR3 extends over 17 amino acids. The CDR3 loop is CASSSLDRGRGSSPLHF. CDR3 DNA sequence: TGTGCCAGCAGTTCCCTGGACAGGGGGCGCGGGAGTTCACCCCTCCACTTT. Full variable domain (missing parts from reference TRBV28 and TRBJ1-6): DVKVTQSSRYLVKRTGEKVFLECVQDMDHENMFWYRQDPGLGLRLIYFSYDVKMKEKGDIPEGYSVSREKKERFSLILESASTNQTSMYLCASSSLDRGRGSSPLHFGNGTRLTVT.

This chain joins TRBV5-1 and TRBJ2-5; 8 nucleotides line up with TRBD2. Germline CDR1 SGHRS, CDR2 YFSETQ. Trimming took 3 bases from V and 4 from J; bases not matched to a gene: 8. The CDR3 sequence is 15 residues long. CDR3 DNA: TGCGCCAGCAGCTACCAAGCGGGAGATGGAGAGACCCAGTACTTC. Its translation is CASSYQAGDGETQYF.

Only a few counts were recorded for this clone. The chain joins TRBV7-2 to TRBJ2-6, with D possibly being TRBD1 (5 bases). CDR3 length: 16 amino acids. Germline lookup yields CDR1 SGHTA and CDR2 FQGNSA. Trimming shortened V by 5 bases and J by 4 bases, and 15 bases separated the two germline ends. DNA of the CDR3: TGTGCCAGCAGCCAATTTACAGGTTCCGGGGCCAACGTCCTGACTTTC. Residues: CASSQFTGSGANVLTF.

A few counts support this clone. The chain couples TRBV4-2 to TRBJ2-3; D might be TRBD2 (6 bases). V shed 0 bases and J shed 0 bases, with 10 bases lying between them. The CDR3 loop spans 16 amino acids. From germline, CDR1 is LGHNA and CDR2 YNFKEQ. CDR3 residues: CASSQDGSASTDTQYF. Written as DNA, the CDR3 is TGTGCCAGCAGCCAAGACGGGAGCGCTAGCACAGATACGCAGTATTTT.

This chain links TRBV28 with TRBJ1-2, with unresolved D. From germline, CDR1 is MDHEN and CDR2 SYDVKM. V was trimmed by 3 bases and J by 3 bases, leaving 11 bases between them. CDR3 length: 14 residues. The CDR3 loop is CASSLESRHYGYTF. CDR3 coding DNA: TGTGCCAGCAGTTTGGAGTCCAGACACTATGGCTACACCTTC.

In DNA, the CDR3 is TGTGCCAGCAGCCAAGATGCAGTCTCGCGGGAGCAGTTCTTC. It codes for CASSQDAVSREQFF. The chain carries TRBV3-1 (or the pseudogene TRBV3-2) and TRBJ2-1, with D uncertain. Germline CDR1 and CDR2: LGHDT and YNNKEL (reference sequence). V was clipped by 0 bases and J by 10 bases, with 13 bases between them. CDR3 length: 14 amino acids.

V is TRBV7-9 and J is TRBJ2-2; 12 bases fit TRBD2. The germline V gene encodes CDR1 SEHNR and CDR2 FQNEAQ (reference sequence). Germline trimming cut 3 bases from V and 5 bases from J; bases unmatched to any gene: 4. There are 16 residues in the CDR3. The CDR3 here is CASSFGLAGRTGELFF. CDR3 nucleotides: TGTGCCAGCAGCTTCGGACTAGCGGGAAGAACCGGGGAGCTGTTTTTT.

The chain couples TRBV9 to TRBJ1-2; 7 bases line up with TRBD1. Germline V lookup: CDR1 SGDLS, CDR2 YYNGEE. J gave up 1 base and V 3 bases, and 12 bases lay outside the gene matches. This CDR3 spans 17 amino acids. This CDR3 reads CASSDSQGQGRNYGYTF. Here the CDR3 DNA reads TGTGCCAGCAGCGATTCACAGGGGCAGGGCCGTAACTATGGCTACACCTTC.

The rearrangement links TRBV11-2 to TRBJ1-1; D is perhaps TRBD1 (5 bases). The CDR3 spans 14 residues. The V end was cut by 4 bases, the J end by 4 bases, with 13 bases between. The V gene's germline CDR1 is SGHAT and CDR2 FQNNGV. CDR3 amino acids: CASSSGTWATEAFF. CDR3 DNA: TGTGCCAGCAGCTCCGGGACGTGGGCCACTGAAGCTTTCTTT. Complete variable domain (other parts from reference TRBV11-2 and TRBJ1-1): EAGVAQSPRYKIIEKRQSVAFWCNPISGHATLYWYQQILGQGPKLLIQFQNNGVVDDSQLPKDRFSAERLKGVDSTLKIQPAKLEDSAVYLCASSSGTWATEAFFGQGTRLTVV.

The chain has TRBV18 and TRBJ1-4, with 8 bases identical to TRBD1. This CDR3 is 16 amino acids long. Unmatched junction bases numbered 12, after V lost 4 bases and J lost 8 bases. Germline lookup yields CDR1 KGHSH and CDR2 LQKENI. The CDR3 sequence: CASSLGRIGTGEKLFF. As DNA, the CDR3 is TGTGCCAGCTCACTGGGTCGTATCGGGACAGGAGAAAAACTGTTTTTT.